The rows below give T cell receptor beta chains drawn from one sample of a study of blood T cell repertoires in COVID-19. The table came from immunoSEQ multiplex PCR; TCRdb's copy has only in-frame clones and leaves some out. The data hold 60,000 to 80,000 clones, with roughly 80% observed a single time. The source material was PBMCs or T cells enriched from blood (not recorded which). The receptors were sampled from a woman between 40 and 50 years old with acute COVID-19. Each CDR3 is given with its conserved first and last residue. A D gene is named only where the DNA matches it firmly. Clone size appears in some rows only: once, few, many, or a class for an expanded clone.

clone size	V gene	D gene	J gene	CDR3 DNA	CDR3 protein
NA	TRBV5-1	TRBD1	TRBJ1-2	TGCGCCAGCAGCTTGGCAGGGGCAGGGGGCTTAGACTATGGCTACACCTTC	CASSLAGAGGLDYGYTF
NA	TRBV7-6	NA	TRBJ1-2	TGTGCCAGCAGCTTAGAGGAGCACTATGGCTACACCTTC	CASSLEEHYGYTF
NA	TRBV9	TRBD1	TRBJ1-2	TGTGCCAGCAGCGTAGTCGATCAGGGGGCTGGGGGCTACACCTTC	CASSVVDQGAGGYTF
NA	TRBV7-9	TRBD1	TRBJ1-2	TGTGCCAGCAGCTGGGACAGAACTAACTATGGCTACACCTTC	CASSWDRTNYGYTF
medium-sized	TRBV5-1	NA	TRBJ2-2	TGCGCCAGCAGCTTACTGACACAGGGTCGGGCCGGGGAGCTGTTTTTT	CASSLLTQGRAGELFF
NA	TRBV9	NA	TRBJ2-1	TGTGCCAGCAGCGAGAATGTGGGGGGAAGCTCCTACAATGAGCAGTTCTTC	CASSENVGGSSYNEQFF
NA	TRBV11-2	TRBD1	TRBJ1-5	TGTGCCAGCAGCTGGGACAGGGATCAGCCCCAGCATTTT	CASSWDRDQPQHF
NA	TRBV3-1/TRBV3-2	NA	TRBJ2-1	TGTGCCAGCAGCCAGGCAGGGTTGAGGTCCTACAATGAGCAGTTCTTC	CASSQAGLRSYNEQFF
NA	TRBV14	TRBD1	TRBJ1-2	TGTGCCAGCTCACTAAGGGGACAGGGGGCCCTCTATGGCTACACCTTC	CASSLRGQGALYGYTF
NA	TRBV4-1	TRBD2	TRBJ2-1	TGCGCCAGCAGTACACTAGCGGGAACCTACAATGAGCAGTTCTTC	CASSTLAGTYNEQFF
NA	TRBV19	NA	TRBJ1-5	TGTGCCAGTAGTATTTCCCTAGGGGCCCAGCATTTT	CASSISLGAQHF
NA	TRBV11-2	TRBD2	TRBJ2-3	TGTGCCATTGCGGGGAGCGGGATAGATACGCAGTATTTT	CAIAGSGIDTQYF
NA	TRBV7-9	NA	TRBJ1-2	TGTGCCAGCAGCTTAAACGGACAAGCTAACTATGGCTACACCTTC	CASSLNGQANYGYTF
few	TRBV3-1/TRBV3-2	NA	TRBJ1-3	TGTGCCAGCAGCCAGGGGGCCAGTTACTCTGGAAACACCATATATTTT	CASSQGASYSGNTIYF
NA	TRBV19	TRBD1	TRBJ1-5	TGTGCCAGTAAATCCACAGGGGGGCCCCAGCATTTT	CASKSTGGPQHF
NA	TRBV5-1	TRBD1	TRBJ1-4	TGCGCCAGCAGCATAGCCACAGGGGGGAGTGAAAAACTGTTTTTT	CASSIATGGSEKLFF
NA	TRBV10-3	NA	TRBJ1-2	TGTGCCATCAGCCCACAGGGTAATGGCTACACCTTC	CAISPQGNGYTF
NA	TRBV6-4	TRBD1	TRBJ1-2	TGTGCCAGCAGTTCCAGGGACAGGGGGTCTGGCTACACCTTC	CASSSRDRGSGYTF
NA	TRBV5-4	TRBD1	TRBJ1-3	TGTGCCAGCAGCTTGACAGGGGGCGCTGGAAACACCATATATTTT	CASSLTGGAGNTIYF
NA	TRBV6-5	TRBD1	TRBJ1-5	TGTGCCAGCAGCCTCGGACAGGGGAGCCAGCCCCAGCATTTT	CASSLGQGSQPQHF
few	TRBV6-5	NA	TRBJ1-1	TGTGCCAGCAGTCCTCCGGGACAACGAAACACTGAAGCTTTCTTT	CASSPPGQRNTEAFF
NA	TRBV4-1	NA	TRBJ2-2	TGCGCCAGCAGCGAAGGGTGGGCCAGGGGCCCCGGGGAGCTGTTTTTT	CASSEGWARGPGELFF
once	TRBV2	NA	TRBJ1-1	TGTGCCAGCACCTCGAGGAGGGTTGGGCCTGAAGCTTTCTTT	CASTSRRVGPEAFF
NA	TRBV7-2	NA	TRBJ2-3	TGTGCCAGCAGCTTAGCGCGGGGTGTAGATACGCAGTATTTT	CASSLARGVDTQYF
few	TRBV7-9	TRBD1	TRBJ2-1	TGTGCCAGCAGCTCGGGACAGGGGAATTACAATGAGCAGTTCTTC	CASSSGQGNYNEQFF
NA	TRBV6-5	TRBD1	TRBJ1-1	TGTGCCAGCAGTTACTCGAGGGGACAGATCACTGAAGCTTTCTTT	CASSYSRGQITEAFF
NA	TRBV7-6	TRBD1	TRBJ2-2	TGTGCCAGCAGCTTGCTGGAGACAGGGGGCACCGGGGAGCTGTTTTTT	CASSLLETGGTGELFF
medium-sized	TRBV6-6	TRBD2	TRBJ2-1	TGTGCCAGCAGTCGACTAGCGGGGGGACGCTACAATGAGCAGTTCTTC	CASSRLAGGRYNEQFF
NA	TRBV6-5	NA	TRBJ1-3	TGTGCCAGCAGTTACTATGGAGGCTCTGGAAACACCATATATTTT	CASSYYGGSGNTIYF
NA	TRBV9	TRBD1	TRBJ2-3	TGTGCCAGCAGGGACCAGGCCCCACAGGACAGGGTCAGGAAACATACGCAGTATTTT	CASRDQAPQDRVRKHTQYF
NA	TRBV3-1/TRBV3-2	NA	TRBJ2-1	TGTGCCAGCAGCCAATGGGGCTCTAAGAGGGAGGCTGAGCAGTTCTTC	CASSQWGSKREAEQFF
NA	TRBV7-2	TRBD2	TRBJ2-2	TGTGCCAGCAGCCCAAGCGGGGTGAACACCGGGGAGCTGTTTTTT	CASSPSGVNTGELFF
NA	TRBV19	TRBD1	TRBJ1-5	TGTGCCAGCTCCGGGACAGGGGGCCGAAATCAGCCCCAGCATTTT	CASSGTGGRNQPQHF
NA	TRBV10-1	NA	TRBJ2-2	TGCGCCAGTAAAGGACAGTCGAACACCGGGGAGCTGTTTTTT	CASKGQSNTGELFF
NA	TRBV27	NA	TRBJ1-5	TGTGCCAGCAGTTTAGGCCCGAATCAGCCCCAGCATTTT	CASSLGPNQPQHF
NA	TRBV7-9	NA	TRBJ1-1	TGTGCCAGCAGCTTAGGGACAGCAAACACTGAAGCTTTCTTT	CASSLGTANTEAFF
NA	TRBV7-8	NA	TRBJ1-3	TGTGCCAGCAGCTTAGTAGGAGGTTGGGAAAACACCATATATTTT	CASSLVGGWENTIYF
NA	TRBV28	TRBD1	TRBJ2-7	TGTGCCAGCACCCCGGCAGGGGGTATTCACGAGCAGTACTTC	CASTPAGGIHEQYF
once	TRBV6-1	NA	TRBJ1-2	TGTGCCAGCAGTGAATGGGCCGAGTATGGCTACACCTTC	CASSEWAEYGYTF
NA	TRBV27	TRBD1	TRBJ2-7	TGTGCCAGCAGCCCTAAGAGCCGGGACAGGGTTTACGAGCAGTACTTC	CASSPKSRDRVYEQYF
NA	TRBV19	NA	TRBJ1-1	TGTGCCAGTAGTGAACAGGAGTTGAACACTGAAGCTTTCTTT	CASSEQELNTEAFF
once	TRBV5-1	TRBD1	TRBJ2-3	TGCGCCAGCAGATCCCCCCTAGACAGGGTTAGCACAGATACGCAGTATTTT	CASRSPLDRVSTDTQYF
NA	TRBV7-3	TRBD2	TRBJ2-1	TGTGCCAGCAGCTTAACGGGTATCGGGGGGAATGAGCAGTTCTTC	CASSLTGIGGNEQFF
NA	TRBV9	TRBD2	TRBJ2-7	TGTGCCAGCAGCCCCGGGACTATTGGGACGAACTACGAGCAGTACTTC	CASSPGTIGTNYEQYF
NA	TRBV5-8	NA	TRBJ2-5	TGTGCCAGCAGCTTCCGAGCCCCAAGCTCGGCCCAGTACTTC	CASSFRAPSSAQYF
NA	TRBV9	TRBD2	TRBJ2-5	TGTGCCAGCAGCGGAGCGGGGGACTTTCAAGAGACCCAGTACTTC	CASSGAGDFQETQYF
NA	TRBV5-6	NA	TRBJ1-2	TGTGCCAGCAGCTTGGTGGCTGGGGCGAGTGGCTATGGCTACACCTTC	CASSLVAGASGYGYTF
NA	TRBV29-1	NA	TRBJ2-7	TGCAGCGGACGAAGGTGGCTAGCGCACTCCTACGAGCAGTACTTC	CSGRRWLAHSYEQYF
NA	TRBV3-1/TRBV3-2	TRBD2	TRBJ2-2	TGTGCCAGCAGCCATAGCGGGGCCGGGGAGCTGTTTTTT	CASSHSGAGELFF
NA	TRBV11-2	TRBD2	TRBJ2-4	TGTGCCAGCAGCCACGGGGGACTAGCCCAGGTCAAAAACATTCAGTACTTC	CASSHGGLAQVKNIQYF
NA	TRBV18	NA	TRBJ1-6	TGTGCCAGCGGAGCGAGCTCCTATAATTCACCCCTCCACTTT	CASGASSYNSPLHF